These T cell receptor beta chains were read from a single sample in a study of breast tumors, draining lymph nodes, adjacent tissues. TCRdb re-derived calls from the multiplex PCR reads in MiXCR, one entry per CDR3 protein. The profile shows about 200,000 distinct CDR3 sequences, roughly 29% of them singletons. Sequenced input: axillary lymph node tissue. The receptor source for this set is a female donor with breast cancer. Some clones in this sample may be carry-over from other donors' samples. Each CDR3 is given with its conserved first and last residue. Fields, in order: J gene, D gene, clone size, V gene, CDR3 protein, CDR3 DNA. The D gene is left open where the match is weak. Where a row states a size, it is once, few, many or the class of an expanded clone; other rows omit it.

TRBJ2-1 TRBD1 few TRBV6-5 CASSAPGTGGGNEQFF TGTGCCAGCAGTGCTCCGGGGACAGGGGGGGGTAATGAGCAGTTCTTC
TRBJ1-2 TRBD1 many TRBV3-1 CASSHATGMSSGYTF TGTGCCAGCAGCCACGCGACAGGGATGTCTAGTGGCTACACCTTC
TRBJ2-7 TRBD1 few TRBV10-3 CATGQGAFYEQYF TGTGCCACTGGACAGGGGGCCTTCTACGAGCAGTACTTC
TRBJ2-7 . few TRBV12-3/TRBV12-4 CASSGSTISCEQYF TGTGCCAGCAGTGGCTCAACCATCTCCTGCGAGCAGTACTTC
TRBJ2-3 . . TRBV2 CASSELGLDTQYF TGTGCCAGCAGTGAATTGGGGTTAGATACGCAGTATTTT
TRBJ1-1 TRBD1 . TRBV19 CASSGTGRTEAFF TGTGCCAGTAGTGGGACAGGGAGGACTGAAGCTTTCTTT
TRBJ1-4 . many TRBV28 CASSPPGAQTKLFF TGTGCCAGCAGCCCACCAGGGGCCCAAACTAAACTGTTTTTT
TRBJ2-7 . many TRBV6-6 CASSHRSVYEQYF TGTGCCAGCAGTCACAGGTCTGTATACGAGCAGTACTTC
TRBJ2-1 TRBD2 . TRBV3-1 CASSRSLAGGPDNEQFF TGTGCCAGCAGCCGCTCCCTAGCGGGGGGGCCGGACAATGAGCAGTTCTTC
TRBJ2-7 TRBD1 many TRBV5-1 CASSLDRGFYEQYF TGCGCCAGCAGCTTGGACAGGGGGTTCTACGAGCAGTACTTC
TRBJ2-5 . many TRBV5-8 CASSLAAGTQYF TGTGCCAGCAGCTTGGCCGCGGGGACCCAGTACTTC
TRBJ2-5 TRBD2 once TRBV2 CASMAGLAGLETQYF TGTGCCAGCATGGCTGGGCTAGCGGGGCTAGAGACCCAGTACTTC
TRBJ2-3 . many TRBV11-3 CASSLEDRDTQYF TGTGCCAGCAGCCTGGAGGACAGAGATACGCAGTATTTT
TRBJ2-7 TRBD1 many TRBV20-1 CSARIPDRGSYEQYF TGCAGTGCTAGAATACCGGACAGGGGCTCCTACGAGCAGTACTTC
TRBJ2-5 TRBD2 . TRBV29-1 CSLGGTSLQETQYF TGCAGCTTGGGGGGGACTAGCCTCCAAGAGACCCAGTACTTC
TRBJ2-5 TRBD1 once TRBV2 CASSRDSIPKPQYF TGTGCCAGCAGTCGGGACAGCATCCCGAAGCCCCAGTACTTC
TRBJ2-6 . . TRBV2 CASSESGSSGANVLTF TGTGCCAGCAGTGAATCGGGGAGCTCTGGGGCCAACGTCCTGACTTTC
TRBJ1-5 TRBD1 . TRBV6-1 CASIPGTGGDQPQHF TGTGCCAGCATACCGGGGACAGGGGGGGATCAGCCCCAGCATTTT
TRBJ2-6 TRBD1 . TRBV19 CASSPLGTGSGANVLTF TGTGCCAGTAGTCCCCTAGGGACAGGCTCTGGGGCCAACGTCCTGACTTTC
TRBJ1-1 . . TRBV6-2/TRBV6-3 CASSLYTEAFF TGTGCCAGCTCTTTATATACTGAAGCTTTCTTT
TRBJ2-3 TRBD2 many TRBV7-6 CASSLGLAGGTDTQYF TGTGCCAGCAGCTTAGGACTAGCGGGGGGCACAGATACGCAGTATTTT
TRBJ2-3 . many TRBV20-1 CSARDPPDTQYF TGCAGTGCTAGAGATCCGCCAGATACGCAGTATTTT
TRBJ2-3 . many TRBV14 CASSQDENRLTDTQYF TGTGCCAGCAGCCAAGATGAAAACAGACTCACAGATACGCAGTATTTT
TRBJ2-7 TRBD2 . TRBV29-1 CSIWFPGGYEQYF TGCAGCATTTGGTTCCCGGGAGGCTACGAGCAGTACTTC
TRBJ2-3 . once TRBV9 CASSALRGSGSTDTQYF TGTGCCAGCAGCGCCCTCCGGGGCAGCGGATCCACAGATACGCAGTATTTT
TRBJ1-5 TRBD1 many TRBV20-1 CSAMTGAGSNQPQHF TGCAGTGCCATGACAGGGGCCGGTAGCAATCAGCCCCAGCATTTT
TRBJ2-1 TRBD2 many TRBV15 CATSGTGGPSSYNEQFF TGTGCCACCAGTGGAACGGGAGGGCCGAGCTCCTACAATGAGCAGTTCTTC
TRBJ1-3 TRBD1 many TRBV19 CASTFTGDRNTIYF TGTGCCAGTACCTTCACAGGGGACCGAAACACCATATATTTT
TRBJ2-1 . . TRBV7-2 CARSLDSENEQFF TGTGCCCGCAGCTTAGATTCCGAGAATGAGCAGTTCTTC
TRBJ2-3 . many TRBV10-2 CASSDWDGGTDTQYF TGCGCCAGCAGTGATTGGGACGGGGGCACAGATACGCAGTATTTT
TRBJ2-5 TRBD2 many TRBV20-1 CSARDQAGVETQYF TGCAGTGCTAGAGATCAGGCGGGAGTAGAGACCCAGTACTTC
TRBJ1-2 . many TRBV13 CASNDGTSNYGYTF TGTGCCAGCAATGACGGGACATCTAACTATGGCTACACCTTC
TRBJ2-5 . . TRBV15 CATSRDLVGGFRETQYF TGTGCCACCAGCAGAGATCTGGTGGGGGGCTTCAGAGAGACCCAGTACTTC
TRBJ1-2 TRBD1 many TRBV19 CASSFEDRVNYGYTF TGTGCCAGTAGTTTCGAGGACAGGGTAAACTATGGCTACACCTTC
TRBJ1-6 . many TRBV6-5 CASSYSRGGSPLHF TGTGCCAGCAGTTACTCCAGGGGAGGCTCACCCCTCCACTTT
TRBJ2-7 . many TRBV7-8 CASSLAHLGQVEQYF TGTGCCAGCAGCTTAGCCCACCTAGGGCAAGTGGAGCAGTACTTC
TRBJ2-1 TRBD1 many TRBV2 CASRVDRNSYNEQFF TGTGCCAGCAGGGTGGACAGGAATTCCTACAATGAGCAGTTCTTC
TRBJ1-2 . . TRBV24-1 CATSDPGAGDVGYTF TGTGCCACCAGTGATCCCGGGGCAGGGGACGTTGGGTACACCTTC
TRBJ1-5 . many TRBV2 CASTLDSNQPQHF TGTGCCAGCACCCTGGACAGCAATCAGCCCCAGCATTTT
TRBJ2-5 TRBD2 once TRBV4-2 CASSQAPSGTGTQYF TGTGCCAGCAGCCAAGCCCCTAGCGGGACCGGGACCCAGTACTTC
TRBJ2-7 . . TRBV10-1 CASSEGFGYEQYF TGCGCCAGCAGTGAGGGGTTCGGCTACGAGCAGTACTTC
TRBJ2-1 . many TRBV24-1 CATRGPGDEQFF TGTGCCACCAGGGGCCCTGGGGATGAGCAGTTCTTC
TRBJ2-5 . many TRBV18 CASSPTLQETQYF TGTGCCAGCTCACCAACACTCCAAGAGACCCAGTACTTC